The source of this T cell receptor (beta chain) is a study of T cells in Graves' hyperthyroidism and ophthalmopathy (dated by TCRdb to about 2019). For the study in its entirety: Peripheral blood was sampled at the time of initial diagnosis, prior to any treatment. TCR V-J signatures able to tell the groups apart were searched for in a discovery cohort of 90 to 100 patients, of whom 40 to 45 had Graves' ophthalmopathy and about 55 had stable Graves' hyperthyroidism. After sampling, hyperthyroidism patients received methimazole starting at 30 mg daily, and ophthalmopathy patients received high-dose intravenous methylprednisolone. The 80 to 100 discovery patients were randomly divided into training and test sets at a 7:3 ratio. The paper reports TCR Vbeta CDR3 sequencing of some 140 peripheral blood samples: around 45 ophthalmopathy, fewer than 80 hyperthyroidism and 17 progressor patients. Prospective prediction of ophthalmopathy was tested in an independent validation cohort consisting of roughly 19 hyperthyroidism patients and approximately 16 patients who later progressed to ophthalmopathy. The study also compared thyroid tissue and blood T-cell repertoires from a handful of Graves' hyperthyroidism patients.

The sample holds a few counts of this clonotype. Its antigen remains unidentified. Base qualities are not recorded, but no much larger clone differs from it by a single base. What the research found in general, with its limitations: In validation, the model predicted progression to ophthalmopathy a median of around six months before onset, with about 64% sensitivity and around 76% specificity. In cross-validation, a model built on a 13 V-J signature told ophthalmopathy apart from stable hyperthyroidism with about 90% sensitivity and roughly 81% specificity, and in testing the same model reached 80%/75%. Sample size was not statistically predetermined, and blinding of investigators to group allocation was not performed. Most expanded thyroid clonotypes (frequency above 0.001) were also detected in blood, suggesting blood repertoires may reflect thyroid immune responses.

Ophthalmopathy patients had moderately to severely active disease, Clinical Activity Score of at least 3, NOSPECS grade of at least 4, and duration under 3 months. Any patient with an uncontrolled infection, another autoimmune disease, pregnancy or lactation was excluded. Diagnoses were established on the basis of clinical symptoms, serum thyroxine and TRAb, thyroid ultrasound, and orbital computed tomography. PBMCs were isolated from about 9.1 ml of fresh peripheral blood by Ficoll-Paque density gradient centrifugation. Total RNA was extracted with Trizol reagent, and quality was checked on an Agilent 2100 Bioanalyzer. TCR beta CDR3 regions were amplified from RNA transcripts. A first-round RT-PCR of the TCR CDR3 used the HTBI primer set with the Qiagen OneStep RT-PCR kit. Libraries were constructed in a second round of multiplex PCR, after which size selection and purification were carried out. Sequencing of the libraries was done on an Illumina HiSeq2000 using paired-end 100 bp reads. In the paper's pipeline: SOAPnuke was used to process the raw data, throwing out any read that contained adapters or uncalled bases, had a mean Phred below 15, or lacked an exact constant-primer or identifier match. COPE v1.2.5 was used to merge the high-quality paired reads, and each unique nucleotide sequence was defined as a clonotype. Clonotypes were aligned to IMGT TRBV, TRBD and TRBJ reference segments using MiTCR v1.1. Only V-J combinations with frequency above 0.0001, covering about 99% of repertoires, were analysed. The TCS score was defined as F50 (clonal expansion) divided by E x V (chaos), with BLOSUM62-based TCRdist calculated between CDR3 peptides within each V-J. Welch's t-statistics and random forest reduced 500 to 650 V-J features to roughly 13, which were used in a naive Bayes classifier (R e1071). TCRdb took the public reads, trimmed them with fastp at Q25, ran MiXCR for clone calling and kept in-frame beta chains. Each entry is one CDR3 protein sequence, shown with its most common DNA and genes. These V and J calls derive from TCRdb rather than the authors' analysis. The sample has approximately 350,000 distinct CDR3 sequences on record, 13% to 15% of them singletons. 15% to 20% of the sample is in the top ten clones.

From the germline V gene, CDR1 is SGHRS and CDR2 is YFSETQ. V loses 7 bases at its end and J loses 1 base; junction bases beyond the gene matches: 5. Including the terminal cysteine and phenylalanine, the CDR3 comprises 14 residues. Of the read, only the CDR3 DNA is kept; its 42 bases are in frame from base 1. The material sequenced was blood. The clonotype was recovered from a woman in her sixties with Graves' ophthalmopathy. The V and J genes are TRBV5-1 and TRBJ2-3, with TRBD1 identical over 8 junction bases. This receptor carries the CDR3 CASPIQGGTDTQYF. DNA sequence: TGCGCCAGCCCTATACAGGGGGGCACAGATACGCAGTATTTT.